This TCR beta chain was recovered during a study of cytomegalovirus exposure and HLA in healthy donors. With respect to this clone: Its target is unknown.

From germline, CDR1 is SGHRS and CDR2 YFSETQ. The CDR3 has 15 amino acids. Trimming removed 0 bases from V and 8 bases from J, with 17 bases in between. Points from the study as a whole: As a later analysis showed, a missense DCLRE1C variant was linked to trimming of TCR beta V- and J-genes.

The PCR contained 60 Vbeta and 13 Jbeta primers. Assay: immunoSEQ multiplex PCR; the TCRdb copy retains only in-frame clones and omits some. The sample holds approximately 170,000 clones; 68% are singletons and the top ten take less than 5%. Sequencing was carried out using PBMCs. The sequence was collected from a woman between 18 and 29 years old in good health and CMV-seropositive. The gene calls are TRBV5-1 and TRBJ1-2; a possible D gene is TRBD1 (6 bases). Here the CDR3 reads CASSLDRSQGNGYTF. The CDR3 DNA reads TGCGCCAGCAGCTTGGATCGGAGCCAGGGGAACGGCTACACCTTC.